A single sample gave rise to the 16 T cell receptor beta chains below, sequenced in a study of T-cell reconstitution after alpha-beta-depleted transplantation in children. Unique molecular identifiers were incorporated when the TCRbeta library was constructed. TCRdb itself ran the PCR reads through MiXCR, one entry per CDR3 protein. The table records hundreds of thousands of distinct CDR3 sequences, roughly 10% of them present only once. Sequencing was performed on PBMCs from the stem cell graft donor, taken from the stem cell graft. All receptors derive from a human donor who donated a stem cell graft to a child with acute lymphoblastic leukemia.

The table lists this clonotype with a few counts. This chain connects TRBV10-3 to TRBJ2-3, with TRBD1 matching over 7 bases. The V gene end was trimmed by 5 bases and the J gene end by 2 bases; junction bases not matched to a gene: 4. The CDR3 spans 14 residues. Per germline, CDR1 ENHRY and CDR2 SYGVKD. In DNA form, the CDR3 reads TGTGCCATCAGTTACAGGGGCGTCACAGATACGCAGTATTTT. Protein sequence: CAISYRGVTDTQYF.

V and J are TRBV5-1 and TRBJ2-5; D is uncertain. V was shortened by 1 base and J by 1 base, with 11 bases between the two germline ends. Germline V gene lookup returns CDR1 SGHRS and CDR2 YFSETQ. This CDR3 contains 15 residues. The CDR3 DNA reads as TGCGCCAGCAGCTTGTCAAACAGAATCCAAGAGACCCAGTACTTC. Translated: CASSLSNRIQETQYF.

Worth noting for this clonotype: This may be a read error: a much more frequent sequence differs by one nucleotide. The chain's CDR3 is CASSRDRGMAPEAFF. CDR3 coding DNA: TGCGCCAGCAGCAGGGACAGGGGAATGGCGCCTGAAGCTTTCTTT. This chain uses TRBV5-1 with TRBJ1-1; 10 bases fit TRBD1. CDR1 and CDR2 (germline): SGHRS, YFSETQ. This CDR3 is 15 amino acids long. Trimming took 4 bases from V and 6 from J; bases not matched to a gene: 9. The whole variable domain, filled in from reference TRBV5-1 and TRBJ1-1, reads KAGVTQTPRYLIKTRGQQVTLSCSPISGHRSVSWYQQTPGQGLQFLFEYFSETQRNKGNFPGRFSGRQFSNSRSEMNVSTLELGDSALYLCASSRDRGMAPEAFFGQGTRLTVV.

This clonotype was counted only a few times. Written as DNA, the CDR3 is TGTGCCAGCAGCTTACGGGCACCTCGCGATGACGAAAAACTGTTTTTT. Translating gives CASSLRAPRDDEKLFF. The chain recombines TRBV7-9 with TRBJ1-4; no clear D. The ends were cut back, 2 bases at V and 8 bases at J, with 18 bases in the middle. The length of the CDR3 is 16 residues. In germline, CDR1 is SEHNR, CDR2 FQNEAQ (reference sequence).

The chain has TRBV29-1 and TRBJ2-1; 10 positions match TRBD1. Per germline, CDR1 SQVTM and CDR2 ANQGSEA. V was pared by 4 bases and J by 10 bases, with 10 bases of the junction left unmatched. This CDR3 region has 14 residues. The CDR3 loop reads CSVVGRTGGREQFF. The DNA of the CDR3 is TGCAGCGTTGTGGGACGGACAGGGGGACGCGAGCAGTTCTTC.

This clonotype was detected a few times. This chain uses TRBV6-1 with TRBJ2-5, with D perhaps matching TRBD1 or TRBD2 (5 bases each). V was clipped by 6 bases and J by 2 bases, with 16 bases between them. The CDR3 spans 15 residues. CDR1 MNHNS and CDR2 SASEGT come from the germline V gene. The CDR3 protein is CASSPWGTRQETQYF. For the CDR3, the DNA is TGTGCCAGCAGCCCATGGGGCACTAGGCAAGAGACCCAGTACTTC.

This clonotype appeared many times. The gene calls are TRBV29-1 and TRBJ2-4; D might be TRBD1 or TRBD2, each matching 6 bases. V lost 6 bases, J lost 0 bases, and 21 bases lay in between. Germline values: CDR1 SQVTM, CDR2 ANQGSEA. This CDR3 region has 17 residues. CDR3 sequence reads: CSVARQEGILAKNIQYF. CDR3 DNA: TGCAGCGTCGCTAGACAGGAGGGGATTCTAGCCAAAAACATTCAGTACTTC.

This clonotype has only a few counts. V is TRBV6-5 and J is TRBJ2-5, with 7 bases aligning to TRBD2. The CDR3 has 16 amino acids. From germline, CDR1 is MNHEY and CDR2 SVGAGI. Losses at the gene ends were 4 bases for V and 4 bases for J; bases not matched to a gene: 12. CDR3 region: CASSSARASGTETQYF. The CDR3 bases are TGTGCCAGCAGTTCCGCCCGGGCTAGCGGCACAGAGACCCAGTACTTC.

The sample holds a few counts of this clonotype. The chain couples TRBV18 to TRBJ1-2, with D uncertain. CDR3 length: 13 residues. Trimming removed 2 bases at V and 4 bases at J, with 8 bases between. Looked up from germline, CDR1 is KGHSH and CDR2 is LQKENI. The CDR3 DNA follows: TGTGCCAGCTCACCAGGGTCGGGCTATGGCTACACCTTC. Translated: CASSPGSGYGYTF.

This clonotype was picked up many times. The rearrangement uses TRBV12-3 or TRBV12-4 and TRBJ1-5, with 9 nucleotides matching TRBD1. The CDR3 spans 16 residues. V gave up 6 bases and J gave up 2 bases; unmatched junction bases: 8. The CDR3 bases are TGTGCCAGCAGCTTTTTGGACAGGGGTGGCAATCAGCCCCAGCATTTT. Protein: CASSFLDRGGNQPQHF.

This clonotype occurred a few times. The chain carries TRBV30 and TRBJ1-4, with a tentative D call TRBD1 (6 bases). CDR1 is GTSNPN, CDR2 SVGIG, per germline (reference sequence). CDR3 length equals 13 residues. V was cut by 8 bases and J by 7 bases, with 17 bases left in between. CDR3 loop: CALGGRSSEKLFF. The CDR3, as DNA: TGTGCCCTGGGGGGGCGTTCAAGTGAAAAACTGTTTTTT.

This clonotype appeared many times. The V and J genes are TRBV29-1 and TRBJ2-5; maybe TRBD1 (6 bases). V lost 4 bases and J lost 6, with 12 bases in between. Germline lookup yields CDR1 SQVTM and CDR2 ANQGSEA. CDR3 length equals 12 residues. The CDR3 here is CSVAQGEKTQYF. In DNA, the CDR3 is TGCAGCGTTGCACAGGGCGAGAAGACCCAGTACTTC.

Only a few counts were recorded for this clonotype. CDR3 nucleotide sequence: TGTGCCACCAGTGGTGGGGCAGGGTCGATGTCTGAAGCTTTCTTT. Its translation: CATSGGAGSMSEAFF. J is TRBJ1-1 and V is TRBV24-1, with D perhaps TRBD1 (5 bases). Trimming cost V 5 bases and J 6 bases, with 18 bases left between them. CDR1 and CDR2 from the germline V gene are KGHDR and SFDVKD. This CDR3 region has 15 residues.

This clonotype was recorded at least ten times. The CDR3 region has the DNA TGTGCCAGCAGTCCCAGACAGGCCGGGGAGCTGTTTTTT. Translation gives CASSPRQAGELFF. This chain joins TRBV12-3 or TRBV12-4 and TRBJ2-2; TRBD1 is a possible D gene (6 bases). The V end lost 5 bases, the J end lost 6 bases, and 10 bases lay between the germline ends. The CDR3 extends over 13 amino acids.

The table lists this clonotype with many counts. The chain has TRBV15 and TRBJ2-1; D is perhaps TRBD1 or TRBD2 (5 bases each). From germline, CDR1 is LNHNV and CDR2 YYDKDF (reference sequence). The CDR3 extends over 14 amino acids. V lost 5 bases, J lost 0 bases, and 8 bases lay in between. The CDR3 bases are TGTGCCACCAGCGAGGGGAGCTCCTACAATGAGCAGTTCTTC. Protein sequence: CATSEGSSYNEQFF.

This clonotype was seen only once. CDR3 coding DNA: TGTGCCAGCAGTCAACAGGGGAACTATGGCTACACCTTC. Residues: CASSQQGNYGYTF. The rearrangement joins TRBV2 to TRBJ1-2, with 7 bases lining up with TRBD1. Germline loops: CDR1 SNHLY, CDR2 FYNNEI. There are 13 residues in the CDR3. The V and J ends lost 5 bases and 2 bases, in that order; junction bases with no gene match: 2.